This T cell receptor (beta chain) stems from a study of cytomegalovirus exposure and HLA in healthy donors. Use of 60 Vbeta and 13 Jbeta primers characterized the PCR. Using immunoSEQ multiplex PCR, the repertoire was profiled, and TCRdb retains in-frame clones only, with some absent. The data contain 100,000 or so clones, about 74% of them singletons. The CDR3 spans 12 residues. V was shortened by 4 bases and J by 3 bases, with 7 bases between the two germline ends. Germline V gene sequence: CDR1 MDHEN, CDR2 SYDVKM. Points on this clone: Its antigen is unidentified.

Study-level points and caveats: A later analysis linked a missense DCLRE1C variant to TCR beta V- and J-gene trimming.

The specimen sequenced was PBMCs. This rearrangement joins TRBV28 to TRBJ2-7, with D maybe TRBD1 (5 bases). This TCR derives from a woman in her late teens or twenties in good health and CMV-seropositive. The DNA for the CDR3 is TGTGCCAGCAGTTCGGACAACTACGAGCAGTACTTC. Encoded protein: CASSSDNYEQYF.